The rows below give T cell receptor beta chains drawn from one sample of a study of response to subunit inactivated influenza vaccine. TCRdb re-analysed the RT-PCR reads in MiXCR, keeping a single row per CDR3 protein. The sample has approximately 570,000 distinct CDR3 sequences; approximately 7.6% are singletons. This specimen consisted of PBMCs from blood, obtained approximately 25 months after vaccination. These receptors were obtained from a man aged 50 to 69 who received an inactivated influenza vaccine. Each CDR3 is given with its conserved first and last residue. The D gene is left open where the match is weak. Clone size is stated in some rows and not others, as once, few, many or a class when expanded.

TGTGCCAGCAGCAGCGGGACGGTGAACACCGGGGAGCTGTTTTTT CASSSGTVNTGELFF many TRBJ2-2 TRBV11-2 TRBD2 15
TGCAGTGCTAGAGAGTACCTAGATGAGCAGTTCTTC CSAREYLDEQFF few TRBJ2-1 TRBV20-1 NA 12
TGTGCCATCAAGGCTAGCGGGGAGCCCACCGGGGAGCTGTTTTTT CAIKASGEPTGELFF NA TRBJ2-2 TRBV10-3 TRBD2 15
TGTGCCAGCAGTTACGGAGGGGGCTGGGAGACCCAGTACTTC CASSYGGGWETQYF many TRBJ2-5 TRBV6-2/TRBV6-3 NA 14
TGTGCCAGCAGTGGACAACTAGCGGGAGGGACGCGCAATGAGCAGTTCTTC CASSGQLAGGTRNEQFF few TRBJ2-1 TRBV28 TRBD2 17
TGTGCCAGCAGCGCCAGGACAGACTATAATTCACCCCTCCACTTT CASSARTDYNSPLHF few TRBJ1-6 TRBV11-2 NA 15
TGTGCCAGCAGTCCACGGGACAGAGTGAACACTGAAGCTTTCTTT CASSPRDRVNTEAFF NA TRBJ1-1 TRBV27 TRBD1 15
TGTGCCACCAGCAGAGGAAACTTAGATGAGCAGTTCTTC CATSRGNLDEQFF few TRBJ2-1 TRBV15 NA 13
TGCGCCAGCAGCCAGCGGGACCAAGAGACCCAGTACTTC CASSQRDQETQYF NA TRBJ2-5 TRBV4-1 NA 13
TGTGCCAGCAGCCCCGGACTAGCGGGGCTCGCGGAGCAGTTCTTC CASSPGLAGLAEQFF many TRBJ2-1 TRBV7-3 TRBD2 15
TGTGCCAGCAGCCCAGGGGGAGGAACCCTCCGTCAGCCCCAGCATTTT CASSPGGGTLRQPQHF NA TRBJ1-5 TRBV11-2 TRBD1 16
TGCAGTGCTATCCGAGGCCGGGCTAATGAGCAGTTCTTC CSAIRGRANEQFF few TRBJ2-1 TRBV20-1 NA 13
TGCAGTGCGAAAGCAGGGGGCGACTATGGCTACACCTTC CSAKAGGDYGYTF many TRBJ1-2 TRBV20-1 TRBD1 13